This record looks at one T cell receptor (beta chain) sequence and its context. The antigen is undetermined. The data were taken from a study of CD8 T cells in Susac syndrome. Random-hexamer reverse transcription was applied to about 0.5 to 1 ug RNA. Amplification of TCR beta CDR3 spanned 54 Vbeta and 13 Jbeta via immunoSEQ multiplex PCR. MiXCR, applied by TCRdb to the immunoSEQ multiplex PCR reads, yields one record per CDR3 protein. Seen here are approximately 160,000 distinct CDR3 sequences, approximately 94% observed once, and the top ten hold about 0.095%. TCR beta sequencing covered blood CD8+ and CD4+ T cells. Study conclusions and caveats: As acknowledged by the study, its TCR sequencing and HLA analysis included a relatively small number of individuals.

Sequenced: CD4+ T cells from PBMCs. The receptor's source is a human donor with multiple sclerosis.

CDR3 loop: CATSRDRSGSGEQYF. CDR3 coding DNA: TGTGCCACCAGCAGAGATCGATCAGGCTCGGGCGAGCAGTACTTC. This chain links TRBV15 with TRBJ2-7, with D uncertain. Germline CDR1 is LNHNV and CDR2 is YYDKDF (reference sequence). V lost 0 bases and J lost 6, with 15 bases in between. There are 15 residues in the CDR3.